The sample holds a few counts of the clone carrying this TCR beta chain. The antigen is not known. The CDR3 is 13 amino acids. The V gene lost 5 bases and the J gene lost 1 base, with 9 bases spanning the gap. In germline, CDR1 is SGHNT, CDR2 YYREEE (reference sequence). The record originates from a study of T-cell reconstitution after alpha-beta-depleted transplantation in children. Study-level points and caveats: In some patients, recipient T cells and intrathymic progenitors surviving conditioning explained high day-60 diversity. From newly produced T cells came most of the T-cell counts and diversity one year after transplant. By about two months after transplant, alpha-beta T cells reportedly arose from several hundred graft clones that had expanded.

A library of TCRbeta sequences, prepared with unique molecular identifiers, was generated. Each CDR3 protein is one row after TCRdb ran MiXCR on the PCR reads. The repertoire consists of approximately 30,000 distinct CDR3 sequences, with around 7% occurring once and the leading ten covering around 25%. The genes are TRBV5-4 and TRBJ1-1, with D perhaps matching TRBD1 (5 bases). The specimen was peripheral blood, collected 60 days after TCRalphabeta/CD19-depleted stem cell transplant. The receptor was isolated from a child under two years old who had a stem cell transplant for acute myeloid leukemia, so the T cells may come from the graft donor. CDR3 sequence (DNA): TGTGCCAGCAGTTCCGGACAGAACACTGAAGCTTTCTTT. Encoded protein: CASSSGQNTEAFF.